This TCR beta chain emerged from a study of cytomegalovirus exposure and HLA in healthy donors. Study conclusions and caveats: Later analysis reportedly placed an Asian-associated ancestry cluster below the approximately 700-donor mean in N-insertions.

Trimming took 0 bases from V and 9 from J, leaving 9 bases between them. Germline assignment: CDR1 GTSNPN and CDR2 SVGIG (reference sequence). This CDR3 contains 12 residues. The PCR used 60 Vbeta and 13 Jbeta primers. In the original processing: Counted up in a later analysis, unique TCR beta chains came to 65 million to 100 million, with around 11 million shared. Sequencing used immunoSEQ multiplex PCR; TCRdb keeps in-frame clones, though not all of them. V and J calls and clone size come straight from that table; D and trimming were deduced from the DNA. The sample lists around 150,000 clones; approximately 77% were seen once. In regard to this clone: Its antigen remains unknown.

The genes are TRBV30 and TRBJ1-5; D unresolved. What was sequenced was PBMCs. This sequence was found in a man aged 25 to 40 in good health and CMV-seropositive. For the CDR3, the DNA is TGTGCCTGGAGTGTAAGCGTTGGGCCCCAGCATTTT. As protein: CAWSVSVGPQHF.